The next 23 T cell receptor beta chains were all read from a single sample in a study of T cells in Graves' hyperthyroidism and ophthalmopathy. The investigators amplified TCR beta CDR3 regions from RNA transcripts. HTBI primers were employed in a first-round RT-PCR of the TCR CDR3. TCRdb reanalysed the multiplex PCR reads using MiXCR and keeps one entry per CDR3 protein. The top ten clones hold around a quarter of a sample with some 510,000 distinct CDR3 sequences, roughly 20% of them seen once. Material: blood. The receptors here all came from a man aged 18 to 29 with Graves' hyperthyroidism.

This clonotype was counted at least ten times. This rearrangement joins TRBV7-9 to TRBJ1-2; a possible D gene is TRBD1 (5 bases). The V gene's germline CDR1 is SEHNR and CDR2 FQNEAQ (reference sequence). The CDR3 sequence is 12 residues long. Trimming shortened V by 8 bases and J by 6 bases, and 13 bases separated the two germline ends. DNA of the CDR3: TGTGCCAGCCTACGGGACGGTCATGGCTACACCTTC. It encodes CASLRDGHGYTF.

This clonotype was seen repeatedly, ten times or more. The V gene is TRBV11-1, the J gene TRBJ2-5; TRBD2 matches at 10 bases. Germline V gene sequence: CDR1 SGHAT, CDR2 FQDESV (reference sequence). Trimming removed 1 base from V and 6 bases from J; junction bases left unmatched: 11. The length of the CDR3 is 17 residues. The CDR3 protein is CASSLGALAGDPKTQYF. CDR3 bases: TGTGCCAGCAGCTTAGGTGCCCTAGCGGGGGATCCAAAGACCCAGTACTTC.

This clonotype was seen ten or more times. The chain carries TRBV6-2 or TRBV6-3 and TRBJ2-7, with D tentatively TRBD2 (5 bases). In germline, CDR1 is MNHEY, CDR2 SVGEGT. The CDR3 extends over 14 amino acids. The ends were cut back, 6 bases at V and 0 bases at J, with 12 bases in the middle. As DNA, the CDR3 is TGTGCCAGCAGGCTCGGGGAGCACTCCTACGAGCAGTACTTC. Residues: CASRLGEHSYEQYF.

In this sample, this clonotype turned up many times. J is TRBJ1-1 and V is TRBV29-1; 8 bases align to TRBD1. This CDR3 is built from 16 residues. J lost 3 bases, V lost 0 bases, and 9 bases had no gene match. CDR1 and CDR2 from the germline V gene are SQVTM and ANQGSEA. The CDR3: CSVEEYRTGFYTEAFF. The DNA of the CDR3 is TGCAGCGTTGAAGAGTATCGGACAGGGTTTTACACTGAAGCTTTCTTT.

The table lists this clonotype with many counts. This sequence joins TRBV12-3 or TRBV12-4 and TRBJ1-1; no clear D gene. The CDR3 runs to 14 residues. V was pared by 1 base and J by 5 bases, with 11 bases between. DNA for the CDR3: TGTGCCAGCAGTTTAGGTAGGACTTGGACTGAAGCTTTCTTT. Its translation is CASSLGRTWTEAFF.

This clonotype appeared many times. J is TRBJ1-1 and V is TRBV27; the match to TRBD1 covers 9 bases. The CDR3 has 15 residues. Germline V CDR1 and CDR2: MNHEY, SMNVEV (reference sequence). The V segment lost 4 bases and the J segment 3 bases; nucleotides outside the gene matches: 6. This CDR3 reads CASSSPGQGHTEAFF. CDR3 DNA: TGTGCCAGCAGTTCCCCGGGACAGGGTCACACTGAAGCTTTCTTT.

This rearrangement joins TRBV12-3 or TRBV12-4 to TRBJ2-7; 7 nucleotides align to TRBD1. V lost 6 bases, J lost 6 bases, and 8 bases stayed unmatched. This CDR3 comprises 13 residues. The CDR3 coding sequence is TGTGCCAGCAGCTCGGGGACAGTTAGCGAGCAGTACTTC. It specifies CASSSGTVSEQYF.

This clonotype was seen at least ten times. V gene TRBV2 combines with J gene TRBJ1-2, with D unclear. With 2 bases removed from V and 4 bases from J, the gap between germline ends came to 5 bases. CDR1 and CDR2 from the germline V gene are SNHLY and FYNNEI. The CDR3 consists of 12 residues. The CDR3 is CASSESSYGYTF. CDR3 DNA sequence: TGTGCCAGCAGTGAAAGCAGCTATGGCTACACCTTC.

At least ten counts were recorded for this clonotype. The CDR3 sequence: CASSPGQRALNQPQHF. DNA for the CDR3: TGTGCCAGCAGTCCGGGACAGAGGGCCCTTAATCAGCCCCAGCATTTT. The chain combines TRBV12-3 or TRBV12-4 with TRBJ1-5, with 7 bases lining up with TRBD1. The CDR3 has 16 residues. V was pared by 5 bases and J by 4 bases, with 11 bases of the junction left unmatched.

The CDR3 DNA reads as TGTGCCAGCAGTTACGGGACAGGACCCATTGAGCAGTACTTC. It specifies CASSYGTGPIEQYF. The J gene is TRBJ2-7, the V gene TRBV6-5, with TRBD1 matching over 8 bases. V lost 2 bases to trimming and J lost 7 bases; unmatched junction nucleotides: 7. The CDR3 runs 14 residues. The germline gives CDR1 MNHEY, CDR2 SVGAGI.

The genes are TRBV6-5 and TRBJ2-7; 13 bases are shared with TRBD2. The CDR3 contains 15 residues. The junction had 3 bases not matched to a gene; V was cut back by 4 bases and J by 3 bases. Germline V lookup: CDR1 MNHEY, CDR2 SVGAGI. The CDR3 reads CASSSRLAGGYEQYF. CDR3 coding DNA: TGTGCCAGCAGTTCTAGACTAGCGGGAGGCTACGAGCAGTACTTC.

As concerns this clonotype: A much larger clone sits a single nucleotide away, making a read error possible. The chain recombines TRBV25-1 with TRBJ2-7; TRBD2 aligns across 8 bases. The CDR3 has 14 amino acids. Germline trimming cut 7 bases from V and 7 bases from J; bases unmatched to any gene: 12. The germline CDR1 and CDR2 sequences are MGHDK and SYGVNS. The CDR3 DNA follows: TGTGCCAGCACTGGGCGGGAGGCACCTGGGGAGCAGTACTTC. It codes for CASTGREAPGEQYF.

This clonotype was counted many times. The V gene is TRBV7-2, the J gene TRBJ1-2; 11 nucleotides agree with TRBD1. V was clipped by 5 bases and J by 4 bases; unmatched bases: 6. This CDR3 has 15 residues. Germline V gives CDR1 SGHTA, CDR2 FQGNSA. The DNA for the CDR3 is TGTGCCAGCAGCATGGGACAGGGGGGATCCTATGGCTACACCTTC. The encoded protein is CASSMGQGGSYGYTF.

A few counts support this clonotype. This chain links TRBV4-1 with TRBJ2-2, with 7 bases matching TRBD2. CDR1 and CDR2 (germline): MGHRA, YSYEKL. The CDR3 has 17 amino acids. The V segment lost 3 bases and the J segment 0 bases; nucleotides outside the gene matches: 7. CDR3 amino acids: CASSQMPGGSNTGELFF. CDR3 sequence (DNA): TGCGCCAGCAGCCAGATGCCCGGGGGGTCGAACACCGGGGAGCTGTTTTTT.

This clonotype occurred many times. The rearrangement links TRBV6-5 to TRBJ2-7, with TRBD2 as a possible D gene (5 bases). The V end was cut by 2 bases, the J end by 5 bases, with 10 bases between. The CDR3 spans 13 residues. Per germline, CDR1 MNHEY and CDR2 SVGAGI. CDR3 DNA sequence: TGTGCCAGCAGTTACCAAACGAGGGACGAGCAGTACTTC. Amino acid sequence: CASSYQTRDEQYF.

This clonotype has at least ten counts. The CDR3 spells CASSVGGQGAYEQYF. CDR3 DNA sequence: TGTGCCAGCAGCGTAGGGGGACAGGGGGCCTACGAGCAGTACTTC. The rearrangement joins TRBV9 to TRBJ2-7; 11 nucleotides align to TRBD1. CDR3 length equals 15 residues. Germline V gives CDR1 SGDLS, CDR2 YYNGEE. V was clipped by 0 bases and J by 2 bases; unmatched bases: 1.

The table lists this clonotype with a few counts. CDR3 nucleotide sequence: TGTGCCAGCAGCTTAGATCGAACGGGGCGCACGGTTAATAACTATGGCTACACCTTC. Its protein is CASSLDRTGRTVNNYGYTF. V usage is TRBV11-2 and J usage is TRBJ1-2; tentatively, D is TRBD1 (5 bases). Germline CDR1 and CDR2: SGHAT and FQNNGV. There are 19 residues in the CDR3. Trimming shortened V by 0 bases and J by 1 base, and 21 bases separated the two germline ends.

This clonotype was counted ten times or more. The chain carries TRBV3-1 and TRBJ1-2, with TRBD1 identical over 8 bases. Germline V CDR1 and CDR2: LGHDT, YNNKEL (reference sequence). With V trimmed by 5 bases and J by 8 bases, 4 bases remained unmatched. This CDR3 spans 12 amino acids. The CDR3 coding sequence is TGTGCCAGCAGCTACAGGGGGGCGGGCTACACCTTC. Protein product: CASSYRGAGYTF. The whole variable domain, remainder taken from reference TRBV3-1 and TRBJ1-2, is DTAVSQTPKYLVTQMGNDKSIKCEQNLGHDTMYWYKQDSKKFLKIMFSYNNKELIINETVPNRFSPKSPDKAHLNLHINSLELGDSAVYFCASSYRGAGYTFGSGTRLTVV.

This clonotype occurred many times. The chain combines TRBV20-1 with TRBJ1-5; no reliable D call. This CDR3 has 13 amino acids. The germline CDR1 and CDR2 sequences are DFQATT and SNEGSKA (reference sequence). V lost 0 bases to trimming and J lost 6 bases, with 9 bases between them. CDR3 nucleotide sequence: TGCAGTGCTAGAGATCGGAGGAGTCAGCCCCAGCATTTT. As protein: CSARDRRSQPQHF.

This clonotype was seen ten or more times. The chain has TRBV20-1 and TRBJ1-1; possible D gene TRBD1, 6 bases. Germline assignment: CDR1 DFQATT and CDR2 SNEGSKA (reference sequence). V lost 3 bases and J 6 bases, leaving 11 bases between the germline ends. The CDR3 extends over 12 amino acids. CDR3 DNA sequence: TGCAGTGCTAGGGGTTCAGGGGCTGAAGCTTTCTTT. Its protein is CSARGSGAEAFF.

At least ten counts were recorded for this clonotype. The genes are TRBV27 and TRBJ2-7, with D possibly TRBD2 on 7 matching bases. V lost 3 bases and J lost 1, with 13 bases in between. The CDR3 runs to 15 residues. From germline, CDR1 is MNHEY and CDR2 SMNVEV (reference sequence). CDR3 residues: CASSFSGGPSYEQYF. CDR3 nucleotide sequence: TGTGCCAGCAGTTTCTCCGGGGGGCCGTCCTACGAGCAGTACTTC.

Notes on this clonotype: A read error may be the cause here, since a much bigger clone is one base away. V usage is TRBV2 and J usage is TRBJ2-7; 9 bases agree with TRBD1. Germline V lookup: CDR1 SNHLY, CDR2 FYNNEI. CDR3 length: 14 amino acids. The CDR3 DNA sequence: TGTGCCAGCAGTATTGGGACAGGGTTCTACGAGCGGTACTTC. It specifies CASSIGTGFYERYF.

This clonotype was observed many times. Written as DNA, the CDR3 is TGTGCCTGGAGTGTAAAGTTCCGTCCCCTTGGGGTTCCGCGGGAGCAGTACTTC. This sequence encodes CAWSVKFRPLGVPREQYF. The rearrangement joins TRBV30 to TRBJ2-7, with D uncertain. Trimming stripped 0 bases from V and 7 bases from J, with 28 bases between. The V gene's germline CDR1 is GTSNPN and CDR2 SVGIG (reference sequence). This CDR3 region has 18 residues.